Listed below are T cell receptor beta chains from one sample, sequenced in a study of CD4+ T cells in melanoma. Assay used: immunoSEQ multiplex PCR; TCRdb lists only in-frame clones, some missing. This sample has about 50,000 clones; 89% occur once, and the top ten carry 10% to 15%. Sequencing was performed on peripheral blood. These receptors originate from a human donor with melanoma. Both conserved end residues are part of each CDR3. The D gene is left open where the match is weak. Where a row states a size, it is once, few, many or the class of an expanded clone; other rows omit it.

.	TRBV27	.	TRBJ1-3	TGTGCCAGCAGTCCCATCCCCGTGAGAAACACCATATATTTT	CASSPIPVRNTIYF
.	TRBV9	.	TRBJ2-1	TGTGCCAGCAGCGGGCGGACAGATGGCAATGGAGAGCAGTTCTTC	CASSGRTDGNGEQFF
.	TRBV14	.	TRBJ1-2	TGTGCCAGCAGCCCGCAGGACCGGACGTACTATGGCTACACCTTC	CASSPQDRTYYGYTF
.	TRBV29-1	.	TRBJ2-2	TGCAGCGTTCTCGTGGGTGGGGAGCTGTTTTTT	CSVLVGGELFF
.	TRBV6-1	.	TRBJ2-7	TGTGCCAGCAGCTCCACCTACGAGCAGTACTTC	CASSSTYEQYF
.	TRBV15	.	TRBJ1-6	TGTGCCACCAGCAGATCAGGGGTAGCTTCACCCCTCCACTTT	CATSRSGVASPLHF
.	TRBV9	.	TRBJ1-5	TGTGCCAGCAGCGTTCGGGGGAAGAATGAATATAGCAATCAGCCCCAGCATTTT	CASSVRGKNEYSNQPQHF
.	TRBV21-1	.	TRBJ1-1	TGTGCCAGCTTTGAAGCTTTCTTT	CASFEAFF
once	TRBV5-4	.	TRBJ2-3	TGTGCCAGCACCGTTGATAGGCTAGCCGTCCCAGATACGCAGTATTTT	CASTVDRLAVPDTQYF
.	TRBV6-5	TRBD1	TRBJ1-2	TGTGCCAGCAGTTACGAAGGGACAGCTAACTATGGCTACACCTTC	CASSYEGTANYGYTF